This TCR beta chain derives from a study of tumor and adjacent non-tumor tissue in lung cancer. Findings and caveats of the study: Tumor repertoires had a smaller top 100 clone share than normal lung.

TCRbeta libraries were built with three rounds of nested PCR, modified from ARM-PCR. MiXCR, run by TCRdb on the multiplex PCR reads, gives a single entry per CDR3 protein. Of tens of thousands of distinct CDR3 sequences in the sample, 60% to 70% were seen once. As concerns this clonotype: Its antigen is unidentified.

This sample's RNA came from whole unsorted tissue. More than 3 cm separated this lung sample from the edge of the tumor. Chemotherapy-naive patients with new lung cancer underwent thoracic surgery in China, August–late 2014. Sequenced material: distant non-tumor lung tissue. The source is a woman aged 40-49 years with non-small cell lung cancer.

The CDR3 here is CSVTSWGRSNHEQYF. The CDR3 coding sequence is TGCAGCGTAACATCATGGGGGCGATCTAACCACGAGCAGTACTTC. This rearrangement joins TRBV29-1 to TRBJ2-7; D is perhaps TRBD1 (6 bases). Germline values: CDR1 SQVTM, CDR2 ANQGSEA. Trimming stripped 6 bases from V and 5 bases from J, with 23 bases between. The CDR3 consists of 15 residues.